Following are 13 T cell receptor beta chains from one sample sequenced in a study of chemoradiotherapy in HPV16-positive cancers. The repertoire was sequenced with immunoSEQ multiplex PCR; TCRdb's copy has only in-frame clones and lacks some. This sample yields around 17,000 clones, of which about 90% are seen a single time; 2.3% belongs to the top ten. Material: blood, obtained from a patient who underwent chemoradiotherapy. These receptors all stem from a human donor with HPV-associated anogenital cancer.

The rearrangement joins TRBV5-1 to TRBJ1-6; 9 nucleotides line up with TRBD1. Germline V gives CDR1 SGHRS, CDR2 YFSETQ. Trimming cost V 2 bases and J 10 bases; bases outside gene matches: 4. This CDR3 spans 14 amino acids. The CDR3: CASSFGQGNSPLHF. DNA for the CDR3: TGCGCCAGCAGCTTTGGACAGGGGAACTCACCCCTCCACTTT.

J is TRBJ2-1 and V is TRBV4-1, with 8 bases lining up with TRBD2. The CDR3 loop spans 15 amino acids. CDR1 is MGHRA and CDR2 is YSYEKL in the germline V gene. With 3 bases clipped from V and 7 bases from J, the junction kept 8 bases outside the gene matches. The CDR3 loop reads CASSHQWAGGNEQFF. In DNA form, the CDR3 reads TGCGCCAGCAGCCACCAATGGGCGGGAGGAAATGAGCAGTTCTTC.

The gene calls are TRBV2 and TRBJ1-1; D perhaps matches TRBD1 (5 bases). This CDR3 is 10 amino acids long. Germline CDR1 reads SNHLY; CDR2 reads FYNNEI. V was cut by 6 bases and J by 11 bases, with 10 bases left in between. This CDR3 is CASRQGRAFF. DNA of the CDR3: TGTGCCAGCAGGCAGGGAAGGGCTTTCTTT.

This clone has a single count. The same CDR3 is also encoded by other DNA sequences in this sample. J is TRBJ2-3 and V is TRBV7-3, with 8 bases matching TRBD2. Germline V CDR1 and CDR2: SGHTA, FQGTGA. This CDR3 region has 15 residues. V trimming: 0 bases; J trimming: 1 base; junction bases outside the gene matches: 0. CDR3 sequence reads: CASSLTSGGTDTQYF. The DNA of the CDR3 is TGTGCCAGCAGCTTAACTAGCGGGGGCACAGATACGCAGTATTTT.

V usage is TRBV5-1 and J usage is TRBJ2-1, with D unclear. Per germline, CDR1 SGHRS and CDR2 YFSETQ. There are 11 residues in the CDR3. Trimming left V 5 bases short and J 4 bases short, with 4 bases between. The CDR3 DNA is TGCGCCAGCAGGGATTACAATGAGCAGTTCTTC. Its protein product is CASRDYNEQFF.

The V and J genes are TRBV5-1 and TRBJ1-1; 9 nucleotides align to TRBD1. V lost 4 bases and J lost 7; bases outside the gene matches: 11. The length of the CDR3 is 15 residues. The germline gives CDR1 SGHRS, CDR2 YFSETQ. CDR3 sequence: CASSVTGTGRSEAFF. In nucleotides, the CDR3 is TGCGCCAGCAGCGTGACCGGGACAGGGCGTAGTGAAGCTTTCTTT.

V usage is TRBV27 and J usage is TRBJ1-1; D call uncertain. This CDR3 region has 14 residues. V lost 1 base to trimming and J lost 1 base, with 7 bases between them. The germline V gene has CDR1 MNHEY and CDR2 SMNVEV (reference sequence). The CDR3 DNA reads as TGTGCCAGCAGTTTATTACACCCGAACACTGAAGCTTTCTTT. The encoded protein is CASSLLHPNTEAFF.

This clone has just a few counts. The chain has TRBV19 and TRBJ1-5; no firm D call. V lost 6 bases, J lost 0 bases, and 9 bases lay in between. The CDR3 is made up of 14 amino acids. Germline-derived CDR1 and CDR2 are LNHDA and SQIVND (reference sequence). As DNA, the CDR3 is TGTGCCAGTAGATGGATGGGTAGCAATCAGCCCCAGCATTTT. Residues: CASRWMGSNQPQHF.

This clone turned up a few times. The J gene is TRBJ2-2, the V gene TRBV2, with 8 bases that match TRBD1. Trimming removed 6 bases from V and 6 bases from J; junction bases left unmatched: 9. This CDR3 region has 15 residues. CDR1 is SNHLY and CDR2 is FYNNEI in the germline V gene. The CDR3 nucleotides read TGTGCCAGCAGCCTGGACAGGGCTGGCGCCGGGGAGCTGTTTTTT. Translation gives CASSLDRAGAGELFF.

This rearrangement joins TRBV27 to TRBJ1-3; the D is unclear. This CDR3 contains 16 residues. V lost 2 bases and J 2 bases, leaving 13 bases between the germline ends. Germline V gene sequence: CDR1 MNHEY, CDR2 SMNVEV (reference sequence). CDR3 sequence: CASSLMGPRTGNTIYF. CDR3 in DNA: TGTGCCAGCAGTTTAATGGGCCCTCGGACTGGAAACACCATATATTTT.

CDR3 region: CASSPAGGPNTGELFF. The CDR3 DNA reads TGTGCCAGCAGCCCCGCGGGAGGACCGAACACCGGGGAGCTGTTTTTT. This chain connects TRBV7-9 to TRBJ2-2; 8 positions match TRBD2. The V gene's germline CDR1 is SEHNR and CDR2 FQNEAQ (reference sequence). With 5 bases clipped from V and 0 bases from J, the junction kept 5 bases outside the gene matches. The CDR3 extends over 16 amino acids.

The V and J genes are TRBV9 and TRBJ2-5; D unclear. Germline-derived CDR1 and CDR2 are SGDLS and YYNGEE. There are 14 residues in the CDR3. Trimming took 2 bases from V and 5 from J, leaving 13 bases between them. The CDR3 coding sequence is TGTGCCAGCAGCGTTGGCCTGCCCTCCGAGACCCAGTACTTC. Translating it yields CASSVGLPSETQYF.

This chain joins TRBV5-1 and TRBJ1-3, with a possible D match to TRBD1 (5 bases). In germline, CDR1 is SGHRS, CDR2 YFSETQ. CDR3 length: 16 residues. Trimming removed 0 bases at V and 0 bases at J, with 10 bases between. The CDR3 region is CASSLGSGSSGNTIYF. CDR3 nucleotide sequence: TGCGCCAGCAGCTTGGGTTCAGGGAGCTCTGGAAACACCATATATTTT.